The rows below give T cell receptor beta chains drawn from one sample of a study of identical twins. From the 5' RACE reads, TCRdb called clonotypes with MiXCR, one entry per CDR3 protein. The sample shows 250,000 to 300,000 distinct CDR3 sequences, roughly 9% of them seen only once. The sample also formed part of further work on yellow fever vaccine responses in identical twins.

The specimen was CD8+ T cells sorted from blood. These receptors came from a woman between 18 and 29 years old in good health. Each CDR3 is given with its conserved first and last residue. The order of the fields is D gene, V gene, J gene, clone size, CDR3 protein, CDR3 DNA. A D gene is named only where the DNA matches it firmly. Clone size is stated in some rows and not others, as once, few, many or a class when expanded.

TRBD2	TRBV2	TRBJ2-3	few	CASRAGLAGADTQYF	TGTGCCAGCAGGGCCGGACTAGCCGGCGCAGATACGCAGTATTTT
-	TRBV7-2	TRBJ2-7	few	CASSPARGKLREQYF	TGTGCCAGCAGCCCAGCCCGGGGCAAACTGAGGGAGCAGTACTTC
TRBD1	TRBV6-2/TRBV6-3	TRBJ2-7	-	CASSYGTADYEQYF	TGTGCCAGCAGTTACGGGACAGCAGACTACGAGCAGTACTTC
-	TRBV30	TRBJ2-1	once	CAWSPGYHNEQFF	TGTGCCTGGAGTCCGGGCTACCACAATGAGCAGTTCTTC
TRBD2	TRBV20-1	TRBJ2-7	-	CSERPSGTYEQYF	TGCAGTGAAAGGCCTAGCGGAACCTACGAGCAGTACTTC
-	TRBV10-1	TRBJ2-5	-	CASSESGGTDQETQYF	TGCGCCAGCAGTGAGTCGGGGGGAACCGATCAAGAGACCCAGTACTTC
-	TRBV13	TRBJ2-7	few	CASSLWSDEQYF	TGTGCCAGCAGCTTATGGTCCGACGAGCAGTACTTC
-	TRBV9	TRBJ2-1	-	CASSGLPYNEQFF	TGTGCCAGCAGCGGATTGCCCTACAATGAGCAGTTCTTC
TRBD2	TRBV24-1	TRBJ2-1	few	CATSDPRLAGFQGEQFF	TGTGCCACCAGTGATCCAAGACTAGCGGGATTTCAGGGTGAGCAGTTCTTC
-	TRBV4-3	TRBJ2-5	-	CASSQAPQFQETQYF	TGCGCCAGCAGCCAAGCTCCCCAATTTCAAGAGACCCAGTACTTC
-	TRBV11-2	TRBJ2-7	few	CASSLKGGREQYF	TGTGCCAGCAGCTTAAAAGGGGGGCGCGAGCAGTACTTC
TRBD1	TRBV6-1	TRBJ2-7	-	CASSPRDRGIYEQYF	TGTGCCAGCAGTCCACGGGACAGGGGGATCTACGAGCAGTACTTC
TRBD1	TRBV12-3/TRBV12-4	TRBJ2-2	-	CASSLAPGQGYTGELFF	TGTGCCAGCAGTTTAGCGCCCGGACAGGGGTATACCGGGGAGCTGTTTTTT
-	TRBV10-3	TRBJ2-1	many	CAIRIGQYNEQFF	TGTGCCATCAGAATTGGACAGTACAATGAGCAGTTCTTC
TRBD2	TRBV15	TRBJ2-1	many	CATSPRLAGGLIEQFF	TGTGCCACCAGCCCAAGACTAGCGGGAGGGCTTATCGAGCAGTTCTTC
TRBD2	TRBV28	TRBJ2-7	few	CANSAAGELYEQYF	TGTGCCAACTCCGCAGCGGGGGAGCTCTACGAGCAGTACTTC
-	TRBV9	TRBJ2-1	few	CASSSPPSWNEQFF	TGTGCCAGCAGTTCTCCCCCCTCGTGGAATGAGCAGTTCTTC
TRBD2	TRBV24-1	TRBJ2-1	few	CATSDGRYGEQFF	TGTGCCACCAGTGACGGGAGGTATGGTGAGCAGTTCTTC
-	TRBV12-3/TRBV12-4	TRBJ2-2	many	CASSPDVNTGELFF	TGTGCCAGCAGTCCGGACGTGAACACCGGGGAGCTGTTTTTT
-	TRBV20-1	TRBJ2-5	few	CSARNRDNQETQYF	TGCAGTGCTAGGAACCGGGACAACCAAGAGACCCAGTACTTC
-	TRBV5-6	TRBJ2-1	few	CASSRSRFYNEQFF	TGTGCCAGCAGTCGTAGCCGATTCTACAATGAGCAGTTCTTC
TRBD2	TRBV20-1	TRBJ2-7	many	CSASTASGSDEQYF	TGCAGTGCTAGCACGGCTAGCGGGAGCGACGAGCAGTACTTC
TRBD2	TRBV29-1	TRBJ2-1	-	CSGGGFGGNNEQFF	TGCAGCGGGGGGGGATTCGGCGGGAACAATGAGCAGTTCTTC
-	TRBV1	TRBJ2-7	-	CTSSQDSSIYEQYF	TGCACCAGCAGCCAAGATTCTAGCATCTACGAGCAGTACTTC
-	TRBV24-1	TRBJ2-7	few	CATSDLRQGEQYF	TGTGCCACCAGTGATTTGCGGCAGGGCGAGCAGTACTTC
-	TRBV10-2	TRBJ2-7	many	CASKSDYEQYF	TGCGCCAGCAAGTCGGATTACGAGCAGTACTTC
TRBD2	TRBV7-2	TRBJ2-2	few	CASSFLAGPANTGELFF	TGTGCCAGCAGCTTCCTAGCGGGGCCCGCGAACACCGGGGAGCTGTTTTTT
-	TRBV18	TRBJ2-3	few	CAGKSTDTQYF	TGTGCCGGAAAAAGCACAGATACGCAGTATTTT